This T cell receptor beta chain was identified in a study of PD-L1 blockade in urothelial cancer listed by TCRdb under 2017. Turning to the overall study: Therapy was started around 2014 for all patients, and atezolizumab 1,200 mg was administered intravenously every 3 weeks. About 90% of the 29 patients were males with bladder-origin urothelial cancer, and about 60% of the roughly 30 reported a prior smoking history. An ECOG performance status of 0 or 1 was recorded for the patients, and 0 to 3 prior chemotherapy regimens had been received by the patients. Blood samples were analyzed 3 weeks after the start of treatment (second dose) and 6 weeks after the start of treatment. Blood samples gave a median of about 150,000 T cells and tens of thousands of unique TCRs, with a median clonality of roughly 0.08. The study was an exploratory multi-omic analysis of somatic, immune and clinical correlates of response to PD-L1 blockade with atezolizumab in urothelial cancer. Pretreatment tumor samples, along with matched peripheral blood serially collected before and after atezolizumab treatment, were subjected to TCR sequencing. Durable clinical benefit was defined as a progression-free survival longer than 6 months, and TCR features were additionally tested against progression-free survival and overall survival. In the same patients, whole exome sequencing and RNA sequencing of pretreatment tumors were performed in addition to TCR sequencing. About 10 patients achieved durable clinical benefit and some 21 did not. Pretreatment blood TCR-seq was available for under 35 patients, at least one posttreatment blood collection was obtained for approximately 24 patients, and tumor TCR-seq was available for approximately 24 patients. Overall study outcomes, separate from this receptor: Small sample size (n ≈ 27) and many exploratory analyses mean the results are intended to be hypothesis-generating. Improved progression-free and overall survival was found to be associated with pretreatment peripheral blood TCR clonality below the median. Patients with durable benefit showed greater expansion of tumor-associated TCR clones in peripheral blood 3 weeks after starting treatment (n ≈ 22, p = 0.022).

Each PCR received spiked-in synthetic TCR analog templates so that absolute template abundance could be estimated from read counts. Using the immunoSEQ assay, TCRbeta CDR3 regions were amplified from genomic DNA with bias-controlled V and J gene primers. Rearranged TCRbeta segments were sequenced at approximately 20X coverage. Per the source publication's procedure: Sequencing errors were corrected by clustering, and CDR3s were annotated against IMGT so that V, D and J genes could be assigned. Downstream analyses used only productive TCRbeta rearrangements, leaving out any out-of-frame or stop-codon sequences. Clonality was calculated as one minus the Shannon entropy normalized by the log of the number of unique productive sequences. Fisher's exact test with Benjamini-Hochberg correction, at a threshold of adjusted p below 0.01, was used to find clones that differed between time points or between blood and tumor. Here the immuneACCESS table is served through TCRdb, limited to in-frame sequences with V and J called. Missing clones are a known gap in these copies; in checked studies unresolved V genes cover under half, and the rest lacks a known reason. The V and J calls and clone size come from that table; D and trimming were worked out from the DNA. Counted in this sample were more than 40,000 clones; around four fifths of them appeared once. More than 1.5% of the sample is in the top ten clones.

The CDR1 and CDR2 encoded by the germline V gene are SGHDT and YYEEEE. V ends up 0 bases short and J 2 bases short, with an unmatched junction base count of 10. The CDR3 sequence holds 17 residues, the cysteine and phenylalanine included. Only the CDR3 DNA stays, 51 bases, in frame from base 1. The time point label, as the study defines it: pretreatment peripheral blood. The cohort comprised around 31 patients with locally advanced or metastatic urothelial carcinoma treated at Memorial Sloan Kettering on a trial protocol. Peripheral blood mononuclear cells were collected pretreatment and during treatment, at between 1 and 8 total time points per patient. The Qiagen DNeasy Blood extraction kit was used to purify genomic DNA from total PBMCs and tumor samples. PBMCs were collected pretreatment and during treatment, and were isolated and stored as previously described. Details on this clone: What antigen it recognizes has not been identified. Base quality data are lacking; no much larger clone is found one base away.

The source was PBMCs, collected around atezolizumab (anti-PD-L1) treatment. The rearranged segments are TRBV5-6 and TRBJ2-5; 7 of the junction bases match TRBD1. The TCR originated in a man aged 45-65 years with urothelial cancer. CDR3 protein: CASSLAVYRGDQETQYF. The DNA sequence is given as TGTGCCAGCAGCTTGGCGGTGTACAGGGGAGATCAAGAGACCCAGTACTTC.